The subject of this entry is one T cell receptor (beta chain). The identical CDR3 is also encoded by other nucleotide sequences in the sample. The sample is drawn from a study of blood T cell repertoires in COVID-19. As for the study in general: T cells, B-cell-depleted T cells, or PBMCs provided the cDNA or gDNA that served as material.

Original methodology: Scientists estimated how many nucleated cells there were by amplifying reference gene primers. The assay was immunoSEQ multiplex PCR, and TCRdb's table has in-frame clones only and misses some. The V and J calls and clone size come from that table; D and trimming were worked out from the DNA. The sample includes about 140,000 clones, about nine tenths of them seen just once. CDR3 size: 15 residues. The germline V gene has CDR1 MDHEN and CDR2 SYDVKM. V was clipped by 4 bases and J by 5 bases, with 17 bases between them. The V call is TRBV28, the J call TRBJ1-2; D perhaps matches TRBD1 (5 bases). Sequencing input: peripheral blood. The sequence derives from a man aged 50-60 years with active or convalescent COVID-19. The CDR3 DNA is TGTGCCAGCAGTTCTCCAGGGTCGGCGGCTTATGGCTACACCTTC. This encodes CASSSPGSAAYGYTF.